Listed below are T cell receptor beta chains from one sample, sequenced in a study of T cell changes during pregnancy in multiple sclerosis. The method was immunoSEQ multiplex PCR; TCRdb's version includes in-frame clones alone and lacks a portion of them. Of fewer than 30,000 clones in the sample, roughly nine tenths were seen once. The material was CD8+ T cells from peripheral blood mononuclear cells, obtained in the third trimester of pregnancy. Every receptor here comes from a female donor in good health, enrolled as a control in a pregnancy study. The CDR3 runs from the conserved cysteine through the conserved F or W. A D gene is named only where the DNA matches it firmly. Clone size appears in some rows only: once, few, many, or a class for an expanded clone.

TRBJ2-3	TRBD1	TRBV7-6	NA	CASSQGQGVDTQYF	TGTGCCAGCAGCCAGGGACAGGGCGTAGATACGCAGTATTTT
TRBJ1-1	NA	TRBV19	NA	CASSNERQNPEAFF	TGTGCCAGTAGTAACGAGAGACAGAATCCTGAAGCTTTCTTT
TRBJ2-7	TRBD2	TRBV28	NA	CASSYGGWHMREQYF	TGTGCCAGCAGCTACGGGGGGTGGCACATGAGGGAGCAGTACTTC
TRBJ2-7	NA	TRBV27	NA	CASKPAREGNEQYF	TGTGCCAGCAAACCTGCACGGGAAGGTAACGAGCAGTACTTC
TRBJ2-1	NA	TRBV9	NA	CASSVAGVSYNEQFF	TGTGCCAGCAGCGTAGCGGGGGTCTCCTACAATGAGCAGTTCTTC
TRBJ2-5	TRBD2	TRBV7-7	NA	CASSLGPGGEQETQYF	TGTGCTAGCAGCTTAGGGCCTGGGGGGGAGCAAGAGACCCAGTACTTC
TRBJ2-5	TRBD2	TRBV6-4	once	CASSVQAGGQETQYF	TGTGCCAGCAGTGTTCAAGCGGGGGGGCAAGAGACCCAGTACTTC
TRBJ2-7	TRBD1	TRBV27	NA	CASSLRGPAYEQYF	TGTGCCAGCAGTCTCAGGGGGCCGGCCTACGAGCAGTACTTC
TRBJ1-1	NA	TRBV5-8	NA	CASSPGEGTEAFF	TGTGCCAGCAGCCCTGGAGAGGGAACTGAAGCTTTCTTT
TRBJ1-5	NA	TRBV15	NA	CATSRSVGMRGYYSNQPQHF	TGTGCCACCAGCAGATCCGTAGGGATGCGGGGATATTATAGCAATCAGCCCCAGCATTTT
TRBJ1-4	NA	TRBV6-1	NA	CASSREVRLFF	TGTGCCAGCAGCCGAGAGGTGCGACTGTTTTTT
TRBJ2-3	NA	TRBV7-8	once	CASSLRDGTDTQYF	TGTGCCAGCAGCTTGCGGGACGGGACAGATACGCAGTATTTT
TRBJ2-3	NA	TRBV29-1	NA	CSMGARVGTDTQYF	TGCAGCATGGGGGCCCGGGTGGGCACAGATACGCAGTATTTT
TRBJ2-5	TRBD2	TRBV11-2	NA	CASSLNRLAGEETQYF	TGTGCCAGCAGCTTAAATCGACTAGCGGGAGAAGAGACCCAGTACTTC
TRBJ1-1	TRBD1	TRBV27	NA	CASRQGGTEAFF	TGTGCCAGCAGACAGGGGGGCACTGAAGCTTTCTTT
TRBJ1-2	NA	TRBV5-4	NA	CASSLAGGYTF	TGTGCCAGCAGCTTGGCGGGTGGCTACACCTTC
TRBJ2-1	NA	TRBV6-1	once	CASRGLEQFF	TGTGCCAGCAGGGGCCTAGAGCAGTTCTTC
TRBJ2-5	TRBD2	TRBV9	NA	CASTGGGGVETQYF	TGTGCCAGCACCGGGGGCGGGGGGGTAGAGACCCAGTACTTC
TRBJ2-7	NA	TRBV30	once	CAWSVRGLPYEQYF	TGTGCCTGGAGTGTTCGGGGACTCCCCTACGAGCAGTACTTC
TRBJ2-7	NA	TRBV4-1	NA	CASSQGTDYEQYF	TGCGCCAGCAGCCAAGGGACAGACTACGAGCAGTACTTC
TRBJ2-2	NA	TRBV30	NA	CAWSPRGLDTGELFF	TGTGCCTGGAGTCCCAGGGGTTTGGACACCGGGGAGCTGTTTTTT
TRBJ1-3	TRBD1	TRBV5-4	NA	CASSLGQGGGNTIYF	TGTGCCAGCAGCTTGGGACAGGGGGGAGGAAACACCATATATTTT
TRBJ1-1	NA	TRBV28	once	CASGSSGADEAFF	TGTGCCAGCGGCTCTAGCGGCGCGGATGAAGCTTTCTTT
TRBJ1-1	NA	TRBV18	NA	CASSPPSVTENTEAFF	TGTGCCAGCTCACCACCGTCCGTGACAGAGAACACTGAAGCTTTCTTT
TRBJ2-7	NA	TRBV19	NA	CASSMGAANEQYF	TGTGCCAGTAGTATGGGAGCCGCGAACGAGCAGTACTTC
TRBJ2-1	NA	TRBV27	NA	CASSLSGGGGEQFF	TGTGCCAGCAGTTTATCCGGGGGAGGTGGTGAGCAGTTCTTC
TRBJ2-7	NA	TRBV6-1	NA	CASTQGFYEQYF	TGTGCCAGTACACAGGGTTTCTACGAGCAGTACTTC